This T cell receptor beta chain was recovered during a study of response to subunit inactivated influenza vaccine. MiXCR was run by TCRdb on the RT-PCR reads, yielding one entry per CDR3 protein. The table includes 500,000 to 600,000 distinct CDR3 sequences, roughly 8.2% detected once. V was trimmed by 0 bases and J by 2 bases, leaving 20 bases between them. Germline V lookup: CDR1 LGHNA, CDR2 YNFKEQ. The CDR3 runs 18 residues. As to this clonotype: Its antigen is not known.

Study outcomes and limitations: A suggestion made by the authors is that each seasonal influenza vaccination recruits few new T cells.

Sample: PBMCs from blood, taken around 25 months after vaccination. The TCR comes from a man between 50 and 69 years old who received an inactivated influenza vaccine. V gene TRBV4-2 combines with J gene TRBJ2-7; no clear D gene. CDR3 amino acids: CASSQDPPRKHKPYEQYF. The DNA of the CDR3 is TGTGCCAGCAGCCAAGATCCCCCTAGGAAGCACAAACCCTACGAGCAGTACTTC.